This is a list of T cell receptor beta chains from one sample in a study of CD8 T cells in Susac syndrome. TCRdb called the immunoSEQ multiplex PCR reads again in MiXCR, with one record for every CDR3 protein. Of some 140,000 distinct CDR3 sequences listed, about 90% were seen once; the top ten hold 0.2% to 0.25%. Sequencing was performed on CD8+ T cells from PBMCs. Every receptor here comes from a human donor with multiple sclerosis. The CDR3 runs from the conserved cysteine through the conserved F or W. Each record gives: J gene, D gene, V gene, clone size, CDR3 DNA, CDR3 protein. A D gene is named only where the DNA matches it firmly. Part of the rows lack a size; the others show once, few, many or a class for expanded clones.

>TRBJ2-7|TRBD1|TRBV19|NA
TGTGCCAGTAGTATCCCGGGACAGGGAAACGAGCAGTACTTC
CASSIPGQGNEQYF
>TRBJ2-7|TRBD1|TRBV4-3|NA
TGCGCCAGCAGCCAAGGGGACAGAGAATCCTACGAGCAGTACTTC
CASSQGDRESYEQYF
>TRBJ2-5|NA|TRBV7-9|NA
TGTGCCAGCAGCTTAGCTGCCTTTTTAGTAGAGACCCAGTACTTC
CASSLAAFLVETQYF
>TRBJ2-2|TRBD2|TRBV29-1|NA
TGCAGCGTTCAGGGACTAGCGGGAGGAGACACCGGGGAGCTGTTTTTT
CSVQGLAGGDTGELFF
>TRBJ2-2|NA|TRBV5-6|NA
TGTGCCAGCAGCTGGGGGGCTTCGGGCGGGGAGCTGTTTTTT
CASSWGASGGELFF
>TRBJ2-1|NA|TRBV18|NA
TGTGCCAGCTCACCACCGGAGGGCCCCTCCTACAATGAGCAGTTCTTC
CASSPPEGPSYNEQFF
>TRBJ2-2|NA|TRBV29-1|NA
TGCAGCGTCACTACGGGGACCGGGGAGCTGTTTTTT
CSVTTGTGELFF
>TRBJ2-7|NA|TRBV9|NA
TGTGCCAGCAGCGTAGAATCGGGTAGGGCCTACGAGCAGTACTTC
CASSVESGRAYEQYF
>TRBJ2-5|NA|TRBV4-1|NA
TGCGCCAGCAGCCAAGCGGAAGGGGGAGAGACCCAGTACTTC
CASSQAEGGETQYF
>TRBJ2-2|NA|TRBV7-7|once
TGTGCCAGCAGCTTCGGTCAGGGCACCGGGGAGCTGTTTTTT
CASSFGQGTGELFF
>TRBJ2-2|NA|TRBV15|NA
TGTGCCACCAGCTCCCCGGAGAGGGGGGAGGCTCTCACCGGGGAGCTGTTTTTT
CATSSPERGEALTGELFF
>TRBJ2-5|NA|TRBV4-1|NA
TGCGCCAGCAGCCAAGACGTGACCCAGTACTTC
CASSQDVTQYF
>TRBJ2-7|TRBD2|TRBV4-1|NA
TGCGCCAGCAGTCTGACTAGCGGGAGTTCCTACGAGCAGTACTTC
CASSLTSGSSYEQYF
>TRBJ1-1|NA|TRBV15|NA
TGTGCCACCCGAGGGGGAGCGGTGATGAACACTGAAGCTTTCTTT
CATRGGAVMNTEAFF
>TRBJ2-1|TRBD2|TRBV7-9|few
TGTGCCAGCAGCTTTACCGGGACTAAGGACTACAATGAGCAGTTCTTC
CASSFTGTKDYNEQFF
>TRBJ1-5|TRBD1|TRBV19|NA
TGTGCCAGTAACCGGGACAGGGACGTCTATAAGCCCCAGCATTTT
CASNRDRDVYKPQHF
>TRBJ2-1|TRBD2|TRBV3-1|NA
TGTGCCAGCAGTCATAGCGGGATGAACAATGAGCAGTTCTTC
CASSHSGMNNEQFF